What follows are 25 T cell receptor beta chains derived from one specimen sequenced in a study of blood T cell repertoires in COVID-19. TCRdb's copy holds only in-frame clones and misses some; the assay was immunoSEQ multiplex PCR. The sample yields under 250,000 clones, around four fifths seen once. Sequencing was performed on peripheral blood. The receptors derive from a woman aged 55-75 years with active or convalescent COVID-19.

V gene TRBV5-6 combines with J gene TRBJ2-3; 8 bases are shared with TRBD2. Germline CDR1 is SGHDT and CDR2 is YYEEEE. After removal of 6 bases from V and 0 bases from J, the junction contained 3 bases not matched to a gene. The CDR3 length is 14 residues. The CDR3 spells CASKLAVSTDTQYF. CDR3 nucleotide sequence: TGTGCCAGCAAACTAGCGGTGAGCACAGATACGCAGTATTTT. The entire variable domain, with the rest obtained from reference TRBV5-6 and TRBJ2-3, is as follows: DAGVTQSPTHLIKTRGQQVTLRCSPKSGHDTVSWYQQALGQGPQFIFQYYEEEERQRGNFPDRFSGHQFPNYSSELNVNALLLGDSALYLCASKLAVSTDTQYFGPGTRLTVL.

The chain is built from TRBV6-1 and TRBJ1-5, with no clear D. This CDR3 has 16 amino acids. CDR1 and CDR2 (germline): MNHNS, SASEGT. The V gene lost 4 bases and the J gene lost 3 bases, with 16 bases spanning the gap. The DNA for the CDR3 is TGTGCCAGCAGTGTCAGGCCAACCGGTCCCAATCAGCCCCAGCATTTT. It translates to CASSVRPTGPNQPQHF.

V gene TRBV5-1 combines with J gene TRBJ1-2; no clear D gene. V lost 0 bases, J lost 4 bases, and 16 bases lay in between. The CDR3 spans 16 residues. CDR1 SGHRS and CDR2 YFSETQ come from the germline V gene. The CDR3 spells CASSLAIARVGYGYTF. The CDR3 region has the DNA TGCGCCAGCAGCTTGGCGATCGCGAGGGTTGGCTATGGCTACACCTTC.

CDR3 region: CASSLPFTGDGYTF. The CDR3 nucleotides read TGTGCCAGCAGTTTACCATTCACCGGGGATGGCTACACCTTC. The chain couples TRBV28 to TRBJ1-2; no clear D. V shed 2 bases and J shed 6 bases, with 13 bases lying between them. CDR3 length: 14 residues. In germline, CDR1 is MDHEN, CDR2 SYDVKM.

J is TRBJ2-1 and V is TRBV7-3; 7 bases align to TRBD2. The CDR3 spans 13 residues. J gave up 5 bases and V 5 bases, and 3 bases lay outside the gene matches. CDR1 SGHTA and CDR2 FQGTGA come from the germline V gene. This CDR3 is CASSPGRDNEQFF. CDR3 coding DNA: TGTGCCAGCAGCCCGGGGAGGGACAATGAGCAGTTCTTC. Supplemented by reference TRBV7-3 and TRBJ2-1, the full variable domain reads GAGVSQTPSNKVTEKGKYVELRCDPISGHTALYWYRQSLGQGPEFLIYFQGTGAADDSGLPNDRFFAVRPEGSVSTLKIQRTERGDSAVYLCASSPGRDNEQFFGPGTRLTVL.

This chain uses TRBV15 with TRBJ2-5; possibly TRBD2 for D (5 bases). CDR3 length equals 15 residues. The germline V gene has CDR1 LNHNV and CDR2 YYDKDF (reference sequence). Trimming removed 4 bases at V and 4 bases at J, with 16 bases between. The CDR3 DNA reads as TGTGCCACCAGCAAGAACACGGGAAGCCCAGAGACCCAGTACTTC. It codes for CATSKNTGSPETQYF.

The CDR3 DNA sequence: TGCGCCAGCAGCCAAGAGGGGGGGACCGAGAGCTCCTATAATTCACCCCTCCACTTT. Translated, it gives CASSQEGGTESSYNSPLHF. This chain joins TRBV4-1 and TRBJ1-6; perhaps TRBD1 as D (5 bases). CDR1 and CDR2 from the germline V gene are MGHRA and YSYEKL. The V gene lost 0 bases and the J gene lost 0 bases, with 15 bases spanning the gap. CDR3 length equals 19 residues.

This clone was detected once. The chain joins TRBV4-2 to TRBJ2-3, with 13 bases aligning to TRBD2. CDR3 length equals 17 residues. Germline CDR1 and CDR2: LGHNA and YNFKEQ. The trim removed 0 bases at V and 4 bases at J, leaving 4 bases unmatched. The CDR3 spells CASSQDGTSGVSDTQYF. The DNA for the CDR3 is TGTGCCAGCAGCCAAGACGGGACTAGCGGGGTGTCAGATACGCAGTATTTT.

For the CDR3, the DNA is TGTGCCAGCAGTGAAGGGCTAGCTTACGAGACCCAGTACTTC. Its translation: CASSEGLAYETQYF. The rearrangement uses TRBV2 and TRBJ2-5; tentatively, D is TRBD2 (5 bases). The CDR3 length is 14 residues. V lost 1 base, J lost 5 bases, and 11 bases lay in between. Germline values: CDR1 SNHLY, CDR2 FYNNEI.

V usage is TRBV6-5 and J usage is TRBJ2-7; the match to TRBD2 covers 9 bases. Germline V gene lookup returns CDR1 MNHEY and CDR2 SVGAGI. J lost 4 bases, V lost 6 bases, and 10 bases had no gene match. The CDR3 sequence is 15 residues long. The DNA for the CDR3 is TGTGCCAGCAGCCCCCTGGCGGGAGGGCCATACGAGCAGTACTTC. Amino acid sequence: CASSPLAGGPYEQYF.

This clone is a singleton in its sample. The chain couples TRBV19 to TRBJ2-7; TRBD1 aligns across 8 bases. The CDR3 covers 15 residues. Germline CDR1 and CDR2: LNHDA and SQIVND (reference sequence). J lost 5 bases, V lost 3 bases, and 9 bases had no gene match. The CDR3 nucleotides are TGTGCCAGTAGTATTACCCGGACAGGGAAGGACGAGCAGTACTTC. Protein sequence: CASSITRTGKDEQYF.

The genes are TRBV19 and TRBJ1-2; TRBD1 might be the D (5 bases). The CDR3 sequence is 16 residues long. Deletions cut 4 bases from V and 2 bases from J, with 17 bases between. Germline values: CDR1 LNHDA, CDR2 SQIVND (reference sequence). The CDR3 bases are TGTGCCAGTAGTAAGAGAGGCGGGGGTTCCAACTATGGCTACACCTTC. It codes for CASSKRGGGSNYGYTF.

The chain couples TRBV19 to TRBJ2-3, with D perhaps TRBD2 (7 bases). The CDR3 loop spans 15 amino acids. Germline CDR1 LNHDA, CDR2 SQIVND (reference sequence). Trimming removed 4 bases from V and 2 bases from J, with 13 bases in between. CDR3: CASSRRGPPTDTQYF. CDR3 sequence (DNA): TGTGCCAGTAGTAGGCGGGGGCCGCCCACAGATACGCAGTATTTT.

This clone was seen a single time. The gene calls are TRBV25-1 and TRBJ2-7, with a possible D match to TRBD2 (6 bases). V was cut by 3 bases and J by 7 bases, with 10 bases left in between. This CDR3 is 12 amino acids long. Looked up from germline, CDR1 is MGHDK and CDR2 is SYGVNS. For the CDR3, the DNA is TGTGCCAGCAGTGATGCTGGGGGGGAGCAGTACGTC. This sequence encodes CASSDAGGEQYV.

V is TRBV10-2 and J is TRBJ2-6; D gene ambiguous. Trimming removed 3 bases from V and 0 bases from J, with 6 bases in between. Germline CDR1 WSHSY, CDR2 SAAADI. This CDR3 has 15 residues. The CDR3 DNA reads as TGCGCCAGCAGTGAAGTAGTCTCTGGGGCCAACGTCCTGACTTTC. Translating it yields CASSEVVSGANVLTF.

The V and J genes are TRBV7-2 and TRBJ2-7; a weak D match, TRBD2 (6 bases). CDR3 length equals 18 residues. V was trimmed by 4 bases and J by 4 bases, leaving 26 bases between them. Germline assignment: CDR1 SGHTA and CDR2 FQGNSA. In DNA form, the CDR3 reads TGTGCCAGCAGCTGGAAGCCTCAGACTAGAATCGAGGGGTACGAGCAGTACTTC. The encoded protein is CASSWKPQTRIEGYEQYF.

This chain uses TRBV6-5 with TRBJ1-5; D is unresolved. V was shortened by 8 bases and J by 7 bases, with 18 bases between the two germline ends. The germline CDR1 and CDR2 sequences are MNHEY and SVGAGI. The length of the CDR3 is 14 residues. In DNA, the CDR3 is TGTGCCAGCTCACACCCCCAGCGGATCCAGCCCCAGCATTTT. Translation gives CASSHPQRIQPQHF.

This clone was observed a few times. The DNA is left out, because the CDR3 cannot be placed on it with certainty; the CDR3 is given as TCRdb lists it. V and J are TRBV21-1 and TRBJ2-3; TRBD1, the table's D call, was not compared with the DNA. TRBV21-1 counts as a pseudogene. The CDR3 has 16 amino acids, counting both end residues. CDR3: CASSLGAYPCTDTQYF.

The chain combines TRBV29-1 with TRBJ2-1, with TRBD1 matching 9 bases. V shed 5 bases, J shed 5 bases, and the junction held 7 bases outside the gene matches. The CDR3 contains 14 residues. Germline V gene lookup returns CDR1 SQVTM and CDR2 ANQGSEA. As DNA, the CDR3 is TGCAGCGTTCAACGGACAGGGGCTGACAATGAGCAGTTCTTC. It translates to CSVQRTGADNEQFF.

CDR3 bases: TGTGCCAGCAGCTTAGAACTTGGCGGGAGGGTCTCCGGGGAGCTGTTTTTT. Protein: CASSLELGGRVSGELFF. The chain is built from TRBV11-3 and TRBJ2-2; the match to TRBD2 covers 9 bases. V lost 0 bases and J lost 6; bases outside the gene matches: 8. This CDR3 has 17 residues. CDR1 is SGHNT and CDR2 is YENEEA in the germline V gene.

The chain uses TRBV7-2 and TRBJ2-3, with D possibly being TRBD2 (7 bases). The CDR3 contains 15 residues. Germline CDR1 SGHTA, CDR2 FQGNSA. V lost 4 bases and J 6 bases, leaving 17 bases between the germline ends. The CDR3, as DNA: TGTGCCAGCAGCTATTTGGGGGGGCTGGGGGATACGCAGTATTTT. This translates into CASSYLGGLGDTQYF.

The chain combines TRBV14 with TRBJ1-4, with D maybe TRBD1 (5 bases). The germline V gene has CDR1 SGHDN and CDR2 FVKESK. Trimming took 4 bases from V and 6 from J, leaving 12 bases between them. The CDR3 covers 14 residues. CDR3 region: CASSLAGVDEKLFF. The CDR3 region has the DNA TGTGCCAGCAGCCTAGCGGGGGTTGATGAAAAACTGTTTTTT. Supplemented by reference TRBV14 and TRBJ1-4, the full variable domain reads EAGVTQFPSHSVIEKGQTVTLRCDPISGHDNLYWYRRVMGKEIKFLLHFVKESKQDESGMPNNRFLAERTGGTYSTLKVQPAELEDSGVYFCASSLAGVDEKLFFGSGTQLSVL.

The rearrangement uses TRBV7-2 and TRBJ1-2; 8 nucleotides line up with TRBD1. This CDR3 has 14 residues. V trimming: 5 bases; J trimming: 8 bases; junction bases outside the gene matches: 10. CDR1 SGHTA and CDR2 FQGNSA come from the germline V gene. The CDR3 region is CASSNTAGQGGYTF. The CDR3 DNA reads TGTGCCAGCAGCAACACGGCCGGACAGGGAGGCTACACCTTC.

CDR3 bases: TGTGCCAGCAGCTTCGATCCGGGACACTTCACAGATACGCAGTATTTT. Its translation: CASSFDPGHFTDTQYF. The V and J genes are TRBV5-5 and TRBJ2-3; a weak D match, TRBD1 (6 bases). The CDR3 is 16 residues long. The germline V gene encodes CDR1 SGHKS and CDR2 YYEKEE (reference sequence). V was clipped by 2 bases and J by 2 bases, with 15 bases between them.

CDR3 amino acids: CASSSGLALETQYF. The DNA of the CDR3 is TGTGCCAGCAGCTCCGGACTAGCTTTGGAGACCCAGTACTTC. The gene calls are TRBV7-9 and TRBJ2-5; 8 bases align to TRBD2. With V trimmed by 4 bases and J by 5 bases, 6 bases remained unmatched. Germline CDR1 SEHNR, CDR2 FQNEAQ (reference sequence). This CDR3 has 14 residues.